Detailed here is one T cell receptor beta chain. This record comes from a study of long-term antiretroviral therapy in people with HIV. V lost 7 bases, J lost 5 bases, and 6 bases lay in between. Germline CDR1 and CDR2: MNHEY and SMNVEV (reference sequence). CDR3 length equals 10 residues. Version v3.0 of the immunoSEQ assay was performed at survey level. Clones were read by immunoSEQ multiplex PCR, and TCRdb kept only the in-frame ones, dropping some. The sample contains about 33,000 clones, roughly 96% of which appear only once. The chain joins TRBV27 to TRBJ2-7; D unclear. Sample: unsorted PBMCs, taken approximately 6.8 years after starting antiretroviral therapy. This sequence was found in a man aged 25 to 45 with HIV. CDR3 in amino acids: CASKRHEQYF. CDR3 in DNA: TGTGCCAGCAAGCGACACGAGCAGTACTTC.